Listed here is a single TCR beta chain. This record comes from a study of shared T cell receptors in the human thymus. V was pared by 7 bases and J by 10 bases, with 22 bases between. The CDR3 is 14 amino acids. Per the germline V gene, CDR1 is MNHEY and CDR2 is SMNVEV (reference sequence). Libraries were prepared by immunoSEQ multiplex PCR; TCRdb keeps only in-frame clonotypes and omits some of them. In the table there are hundreds of thousands of clones, approximately 80% of which are singletons. Another study also made use of these data, one on human thymus T cells. That paper adds: Obtained as resections during corrective heart surgery, the thymus tissue was then studied.

This sequence was found in a boy under two years old with a congenital heart defect. This sequence joins TRBV27 and TRBJ1-1; D may be TRBD1 (5 bases). The sequenced sample was thymocytes. The CDR3 region has the DNA TGTGCCAGCATGGGTGACAGACTAGGGTTCTCAGCTTTCTTT. This gives the protein CASMGDRLGFSAFF.